The 26 T cell receptor beta chains below were found in one sample sequenced in a study of beta chain features in type 1 diabetes. Sequencing targeted expressed TCRB transcripts, as all isolated RNA had been reverse transcribed. Repertoires were generated with immunoSEQ multiplex PCR, while TCRdb's copy carries only in-frame clones and drops some. This table holds about 110,000 clones, 30% to 50% found once. Sequencing was performed on stem cell memory CD4+ T cells from blood. All receptors come from a woman between 18 and 29 years old in good health.

There are a few counts of this clone. CDR3 region: CAISDPRRAKNIQYF. The DNA for the CDR3 is TGTGCCATCAGTGACCCCCGCCGGGCCAAAAACATTCAGTACTTC. This chain joins TRBV10-3 and TRBJ2-4; D uncertain. The germline V and J ends were trimmed by 3 bases and 1 base, with 10 bases remaining between them. The CDR3 extends over 15 amino acids. Germline V lookup: CDR1 ENHRY, CDR2 SYGVKD.

The gene calls are TRBV27 and TRBJ2-2; no definite D call. The germline gives CDR1 MNHEY, CDR2 SMNVEV (reference sequence). This CDR3 is 12 amino acids long. Deletions cut 0 bases from V and 6 bases from J, with 2 bases between. The CDR3 DNA reads as TGTGCCAGCAGTTTATCCGCCGGGGAGCTGTTTTTT. This sequence encodes CASSLSAGELFF.

This clone was observed a handful of times. V gene TRBV29-1 combines with J gene TRBJ2-5; 8 bases fit TRBD1. The V gene's germline CDR1 is SQVTM and CDR2 ANQGSEA. Unmatched junction bases numbered 4, after V lost 8 bases and J lost 2 bases. The CDR3 is made up of 12 amino acids. The CDR3 nucleotides read TGCAGCCTAAACAGGGGGCAAGAGACCCAGTACTTC. This sequence encodes CSLNRGQETQYF.

The chain couples TRBV28 to TRBJ1-2; D may be TRBD1 (6 bases). V lost 4 bases, J lost 8 bases, and 14 bases lay in between. The length of the CDR3 is 13 residues. CDR1 is MDHEN, CDR2 SYDVKM, per germline. The CDR3 loop reads CASSYRVVSGYTF. In DNA, the CDR3 is TGTGCCAGCAGTTACAGGGTGGTGAGCGGCTACACCTTC.

The chain recombines TRBV27 with TRBJ2-7; 7 nucleotides match TRBD1. This CDR3 contains 17 residues. The V segment lost 2 bases and the J segment 0 bases; nucleotides outside the gene matches: 10. CDR1 and CDR2 from the germline V gene are MNHEY and SMNVEV (reference sequence). In DNA form, the CDR3 reads TGTGCCAGCAGTTTACTCCGACAGGGCCAGGTCTCCTACGAGCAGTACTTC. Its translation is CASSLLRQGQVSYEQYF.

This clone was observed a few times. This chain links TRBV28 with TRBJ2-2; D call uncertain. CDR1 and CDR2 from the germline V gene are MDHEN and SYDVKM. Trimming removed 3 bases at V and 4 bases at J, with 3 bases between. This CDR3 has 12 amino acids. The CDR3 here is CASSFSTGELFF. CDR3 nucleotides: TGTGCCAGCAGTTTCTCCACCGGGGAGCTGTTTTTT.

CDR3 in DNA: TGTGCCAGCGCAACCCTTGGACAGGGTTCAGGGGCCAACGTCCTGACTTTC. It specifies CASATLGQGSGANVLTF. The J gene is TRBJ2-6, the V gene TRBV28, with TRBD1 matching 8 bases. This CDR3 contains 17 residues. CDR1 MDHEN and CDR2 SYDVKM come from the germline V gene. J gave up 4 bases and V 8 bases, and 13 bases lay outside the gene matches.

This CDR3 is CASSLGRDRGYGYTF. The CDR3 nucleotides read TGTGCCAGCAGCTTAGGGAGGGACAGGGGCTATGGCTACACCTTC. The gene calls are TRBV5-4 and TRBJ1-2; TRBD1 matches at 10 bases. Germline V CDR1 and CDR2: SGHNT, YYREEE (reference sequence). The CDR3 has 15 amino acids. The ends lost 2 bases at V and 4 bases at J; junction bases unmatched: 5.

This clone came up a few times. V is TRBV5-4 and J is TRBJ2-5, with 9 bases lining up with TRBD2. The CDR3 contains 15 residues. J gave up 2 bases and V 2 bases, and 4 bases lay outside the gene matches. Germline V CDR1 and CDR2: SGHNT, YYREEE (reference sequence). CDR3: CASSFRLAGQETQYF. As DNA, the CDR3 is TGTGCCAGCAGCTTTCGGCTAGCGGGGCAAGAGACCCAGTACTTC.

CDR3 bases: TGCGCCAGCAGCCCATCCCCGGAGCCCGCCGGGAATGAGCAGTTCTTC. Protein product: CASSPSPEPAGNEQFF. This chain links TRBV5-1 with TRBJ2-1; the D is unclear. There are 16 residues in the CDR3. Deletions cut 4 bases from V and 7 bases from J, with 21 bases between. CDR1 is SGHRS, CDR2 YFSETQ, per germline.

This clone was counted only a few times. V and J are TRBV30 and TRBJ2-1; 13 nucleotides align to TRBD2. Germline assignment: CDR1 GTSNPN and CDR2 SVGIG (reference sequence). The V segment lost 5 bases and the J segment 14 bases; nucleotides outside the gene matches: 6. CDR3 length: 12 amino acids. CDR3 sequence reads: CAWRTSGSFKFF. In DNA, the CDR3 is TGTGCCTGGCGGACTAGCGGGAGTTTTAAGTTCTTC.

This clone was seen only a few times. In the same sample, other DNA sequences code for this CDR3. J is TRBJ2-7 and V is TRBV6-5; TRBD2 is a possible D gene (5 bases). CDR3 length equals 13 residues. Germline lookup yields CDR1 MNHEY and CDR2 SVGAGI. V was trimmed by 2 bases and J by 3 bases, leaving 8 bases between them. CDR3 loop: CASSYGTSYEQYF. DNA for the CDR3: TGTGCCAGCAGTTACGGTACTAGCTACGAGCAGTACTTC.

In its sample, this clone was seen once. An end of the junction does not agree with germline; a read error may underlie this. The same CDR3 can be traced to other DNA sequences in this sample. This chain connects TRBV25-1 to TRBJ2-7; D unresolved. Germline-derived CDR1 and CDR2 are MGHDK and SYGVNS. The CDR3 has 13 residues. The CDR3 DNA reads as TGCGCCAGCAGTCCCGGTAATGCCTACGAGCAGTACTTC. It translates to CASSPGNAYEQYF.

The J gene is TRBJ2-7, the V gene TRBV6-6; 14 positions match TRBD2. CDR1 and CDR2 from the germline V gene are MNHNY and SVGAGI (reference sequence). The CDR3 sequence is 14 residues long. The ends lost 6 bases at V and 9 bases at J; junction bases unmatched: 7. The CDR3 reads CASSQGLAGEWQYF. In DNA, the CDR3 is TGTGCCAGCAGCCAGGGACTAGCGGGAGAGTGGCAGTACTTC.

This rearrangement joins TRBV2 to TRBJ2-2, with D perhaps TRBD1 (6 bases). Trimming took off 6 bases at V and 5 bases at J, with 19 bases between the two ends. CDR1 and CDR2 from the germline V gene are SNHLY and FYNNEI. The CDR3 runs to 16 residues. The CDR3 loop is CASRPQGWVRTGELFF. DNA for the CDR3: TGTGCCAGCAGGCCTCAGGGGTGGGTTAGGACCGGGGAGCTGTTTTTT.

The gene calls are TRBV7-8 and TRBJ2-1, with 9 bases identical to TRBD2. This CDR3 spans 15 amino acids. CDR1 and CDR2 from the germline V gene are SGHVS and FQNEAQ. After removal of 6 bases from V and 3 bases from J, the junction contained 6 bases not matched to a gene. For the CDR3, the DNA is TGTGCCAGCAGGAGGCGGGAGGGCAGCTACAATGAGCAGTTCTTC. It codes for CASRRREGSYNEQFF.

The V and J genes are TRBV7-2 and TRBJ1-2; possible D gene TRBD1, 6 bases. CDR3 length: 12 residues. V lost 0 bases and J 7 bases, leaving 6 bases between the germline ends. Germline V gene data show CDR1 as SGHTA and CDR2 as FQGNSA. CDR3 sequence reads: CASSLAGAGYTF. The CDR3 region has the DNA TGTGCCAGCAGCTTAGCGGGGGCTGGCTACACCTTC.

This chain uses TRBV28 with TRBJ2-7; tentative D call: TRBD2 (5 bases). This CDR3 has 12 amino acids. CDR1 MDHEN and CDR2 SYDVKM come from the germline V gene. Trimming left V 6 bases short and J 7 bases short, with 13 bases between. CDR3 sequence (DNA): TGTGCCAGCAGGACCGAACTAGGGGAGCAGTACTTC. This sequence encodes CASRTELGEQYF.

There are a few counts of this clone. The chain carries TRBV15 and TRBJ2-6, with a tentative D call TRBD1 (6 bases). Germline V CDR1 and CDR2: LNHNV, YYDKDF (reference sequence). CDR3 size: 21 residues. V was shortened by 3 bases and J by 0 bases, with 24 bases between the two germline ends. In DNA form, the CDR3 reads TGTGCCACCAGCAGGGCTCTCCGGACAGTCATAAGGGCCTCTGGGGCCAACGTCCTGACTTTC. Its protein is CATSRALRTVIRASGANVLTF. Filled out from reference TRBV15 and TRBJ2-6, the complete variable domain reads DAMVIQNPRYQVTQFGKPVTLSCSQTLNHNVMYWYQQKSSQAPKLLFHYYDKDFNNEADTPDNFQSRRPNTSFCFLDIRSPGLGDTAMYLCATSRALRTVIRASGANVLTFGAGSRLTVL.

This clone was seen only a few times. V is TRBV5-6 and J is TRBJ2-4; perhaps TRBD2 as D (5 bases). This CDR3 comprises 16 residues. Germline loops: CDR1 SGHDT, CDR2 YYEEEE. The V end was cut by 3 bases, the J end by 0 bases, with 13 bases between. CDR3 loop: CASSSRGVLAKNIQYF. CDR3 nucleotides: TGTGCCAGCAGCTCCCGGGGAGTCCTAGCCAAAAACATTCAGTACTTC. Together with reference TRBV5-6 and TRBJ2-4, the CDR3 gives the full variable domain: DAGVTQSPTHLIKTRGQQVTLRCSPKSGHDTVSWYQQALGQGPQFIFQYYEEEERQRGNFPDRFSGHQFPNYSSELNVNALLLGDSALYLCASSSRGVLAKNIQYFGAGTRLSVL.

There are a few counts of this clone. Other nucleotide sequences from this sample produce the same CDR3. This chain uses TRBV7-9 with TRBJ1-2; unclear D gene. This CDR3 comprises 12 residues. Germline CDR1 and CDR2: SEHNR and FQNEAQ (reference sequence). Trimming removed 4 bases from V and 3 bases from J, with 6 bases in between. CDR3 nucleotide sequence: TGTGCCAGCAGCTCCGGGTACTATGGCTACACCTTC. It translates to CASSSGYYGYTF. Based on the CDR3 plus reference TRBV7-9 and TRBJ1-2, the full variable domain is DTGVSQNPRHKITKRGQNVTFRCDPISEHNRLYWYRQTLGQGPEFLTYFQNEAQLEKSRLLSDRFSAERPKGSFSTLEIQRTEQGDSAMYLCASSSGYYGYTFGSGTRLTVV.

The chain carries TRBV7-6 and TRBJ2-5; tentatively, D is TRBD2 (6 bases). The J call may be wrong; the DNA end is better matched by TRBJ2-7. The germline V gene encodes CDR1 SGHVS and CDR2 FNYEAQ. This CDR3 comprises 15 residues. The CDR3 DNA follows: TGTGCCAGCACGTGGCGCGCGGGACCGACCTACGAGCAGTACTTC. This codes for CASTWRAGPTYEQYF.

The V gene is TRBV29-1, the J gene TRBJ2-7, with 12 bases fitting TRBD2. Unmatched junction bases numbered 5, after V lost 6 bases and J lost 2 bases. Germline assignment: CDR1 SQVTM and CDR2 ANQGSEA. The CDR3 runs 14 residues. Written as DNA, the CDR3 is TGCAGCGTCGAACTAGCGGGAGGCACCTACGAGCAGTACTTC. This codes for CSVELAGGTYEQYF.

This chain links TRBV6-6 with TRBJ1-1; no firm D call. Germline CDR1 reads MNHNY; CDR2 reads SVGAGI (reference sequence). The CDR3 spans 14 residues. V was cut by 2 bases and J by 1 base, with 8 bases left in between. The CDR3 reads CASSYPGRNTEAFF. CDR3 nucleotide sequence: TGTGCCAGCAGTTACCCGGGGAGGAACACTGAAGCTTTCTTT.

The V call is TRBV11-2, the J call TRBJ2-7; 8 bases line up with TRBD1. After removal of 5 bases from V and 5 bases from J, the junction contained 11 bases not matched to a gene. The CDR3 length is 15 residues. From germline, CDR1 is SGHAT and CDR2 FQNNGV. For the CDR3, the DNA is TGTGCCAGCAGCCTTGGGACAGGCCCCCCGAACGAGCAGTACTTC. Protein: CASSLGTGPPNEQYF.

The chain uses TRBV12-5 and TRBJ1-2; 8 nucleotides line up with TRBD1. Trimming cost V 6 bases and J 10 bases; bases outside gene matches: 4. The CDR3 extends over 11 amino acids. CDR1 and CDR2 (germline): LGHNT, FRNRAP. The CDR3 DNA reads as TGTGCTAGTGGCAAGGACAGGGACTACACCTTC. It translates to CASGKDRDYTF.